This entry lists 5 T cell receptor beta chains sequenced from one sample in a study of cytotoxic CD8 clonotypes in ibrutinib-treated CLL. The assay was immunoSEQ multiplex PCR, and TCRdb's table has in-frame clones only and misses some. The repertoire holds about 200,000 clones, over 65% seen once, with 5.9% in the top ten. The specimen comprised PBMCs, sampled after 12 months of ibrutinib treatment. Receptors were obtained from a human donor with chronic lymphocytic leukemia.

This clone was counted a few times. This chain links TRBV19 with TRBJ1-1, with 7 bases matching TRBD1. Per the germline V gene, CDR1 is LNHDA and CDR2 is SQIVND (reference sequence). CDR3 length: 13 residues. V gave up 6 bases and J gave up 4 bases; unmatched junction bases: 5. The CDR3 DNA reads TGTGCCAGTAGGATGGGACAGCTCACTGAAGCTTTCTTT. It yields the protein CASRMGQLTEAFF.

In this sample, this clone turned up a few times. The chain recombines TRBV2 with TRBJ1-5; D is unclear. The CDR3 contains 15 residues. CDR1 SNHLY and CDR2 FYNNEI come from the germline V gene. Between the trimmed V and J ends, which lost 3 bases and 0 bases, there was a span of 9 bases. The CDR3 spells CASSEEWGSNQPQHF. The DNA of the CDR3 is TGTGCCAGCAGTGAGGAATGGGGTAGCAATCAGCCCCAGCATTTT.

This clone was counted ten times or more. This sequence joins TRBV30 and TRBJ1-2; 7 bases agree with TRBD1. The CDR3 sequence is 12 residues long. Germline trimming cut 3 bases from V and 2 bases from J; bases unmatched to any gene: 0. Germline V gene lookup returns CDR1 GTSNPN and CDR2 SVGIG (reference sequence). The CDR3 sequence is CAWRQGNYGYTF. The CDR3 DNA reads TGTGCCTGGAGACAGGGGAACTATGGCTACACCTTC.

The rearrangement links TRBV6-5 to TRBJ1-1, with TRBD1 matching 7 bases. Germline loops: CDR1 MNHEY, CDR2 SVGAGI. This CDR3 contains 14 residues. With V trimmed by 6 bases and J by 3 bases, 7 bases remained unmatched. The CDR3 sequence is CASSQGQRYTEAFF. CDR3 DNA sequence: TGTGCCAGCAGCCAGGGACAGAGATACACTGAAGCTTTCTTT.

The chain combines TRBV6-1 with TRBJ1-1; 11 positions agree with TRBD1. CDR1 MNHNS and CDR2 SASEGT come from the germline V gene. This CDR3 spans 9 amino acids. Unmatched junction bases numbered 2, after V lost 11 bases and J lost 12 bases. The CDR3 coding sequence is TGTGCCGGGGACAGGGGGACTTTCTTT. Its translation is CAGDRGTFF.